A selection of T cell receptor beta chains follows, all from one sample in a study of blood T cell repertoires in COVID-19. The data were produced by immunoSEQ multiplex PCR, yet TCRdb's version contains in-frame clones alone and is incomplete. The sample lists fewer than 350,000 clones, approximately 90% occurring once. Sequencing input: peripheral blood. All receptors come from a woman aged 60-75 years with COVID-19, enrolled during active disease. Each CDR3 is given with its conserved first and last residue. A D gene is named only where the DNA matches it firmly. Clone size is given for some rows only: seen once, a few or many times, or a class if the clone is expanded.

DNA: TGTGCCAGCACGACGGGGTTAGGGCAAGGTGGCTACACCTTC; CDR3: CASTTGLGQGGYTF; D: .; V: TRBV2; J: TRBJ1-2; size: .
DNA: TGTGCCAGCAGATGGCGACACATGAACACTGAAGCTTTCTTT; CDR3: CASRWRHMNTEAFF; D: .; V: TRBV28; J: TRBJ1-1; size: .
DNA: TGTGCCAGCAGCCGGGACAGGGGAGAGACCCAGTACTTC; CDR3: CASSRDRGETQYF; D: TRBD1; V: TRBV11-2; J: TRBJ2-5; size: .
DNA: TGTGCCACCAGCAGAGGGACGGGGGTTGGGAAAGGCTACACCTTC; CDR3: CATSRGTGVGKGYTF; D: .; V: TRBV15; J: TRBJ1-2; size: .
DNA: TGTGCCAGCACCTCCAGCGTGGTCAGAATGAACACTGAAGCTTTCTTT; CDR3: CASTSSVVRMNTEAFF; D: .; V: TRBV28; J: TRBJ1-1; size: .
DNA: TGTGCCAGCAGCATTGAAGCGGGGTCTCCTACGAATGAGCAGTTCTTC; CDR3: CASSIEAGSPTNEQFF; D: TRBD2; V: TRBV9; J: TRBJ2-1; size: .
DNA: TGTGCCAGCAGTTCTCAGGGGCTGGGGAACACTGAAGCTTTCTTT; CDR3: CASSSQGLGNTEAFF; D: .; V: TRBV28; J: TRBJ1-1; size: once
DNA: TGTGCCAGTAGGCCTTCTGATGGAGCCTATAGCAATCAGCCCCAGCATTTT; CDR3: CASRPSDGAYSNQPQHF; D: .; V: TRBV19; J: TRBJ1-5; size: .
DNA: TGTGCCAGCAGTGAAGGCGGCAGGGGCAAGGCTGTATCGTGGGAGCAGTACTTC; CDR3: CASSEGGRGKAVSWEQYF; D: .; V: TRBV6-1; J: TRBJ2-7; size: .
DNA: TGTGCCAGCAGCTTAGGTGGACAGGGGGCGGATTGGGAGACCCAGTACTTC; CDR3: CASSLGGQGADWETQYF; D: TRBD1; V: TRBV7-9; J: TRBJ2-5; size: .
DNA: TGTGCCAGCAGCTTTTTCGGAGGGTACCACGAGCAGTACTTC; CDR3: CASSFFGGYHEQYF; D: .; V: TRBV5-6; J: TRBJ2-7; size: once
DNA: TGTGCCAGCAGCTCCCAGGGTCAGGGCTCTGGCTACACCTTC; CDR3: CASSSQGQGSGYTF; D: .; V: TRBV7-3; J: TRBJ1-2; size: .
DNA: TGCAGTGCTAGTCAGGGTAACTCTGGAAACACCATATATTTT; CDR3: CSASQGNSGNTIYF; D: .; V: TRBV20-1; J: TRBJ1-3; size: .
DNA: TGTGCCAGCTCGTGGGACAGGGGAAATTCACCCCTCCACTTT; CDR3: CASSWDRGNSPLHF; D: TRBD1; V: TRBV6-5; J: TRBJ1-6; size: .
DNA: TGTGCCAGCAGTAGAGGGGAGGCGATGAATTCACCCCTCCACTTT; CDR3: CASSRGEAMNSPLHF; D: .; V: TRBV6-9; J: TRBJ1-6; size: .
DNA: TGTGCCAGCAGCCCCCGCCCCCGACAGATCCAAGAGACCCAGTACTTC; CDR3: CASSPRPRQIQETQYF; D: .; V: TRBV4-2; J: TRBJ2-5; size: .
DNA: TGTGCCAGCAGTGACAGGGGGCTGGGCTACACCTTC; CDR3: CASSDRGLGYTF; D: TRBD1; V: TRBV25-1; J: TRBJ1-2; size: .
DNA: TGTGCCAGCAGCTTAGGAGTGCCTAGCGGGGGGCGTTACGAGCAGTACTTC; CDR3: CASSLGVPSGGRYEQYF; D: TRBD2; V: TRBV7-9; J: TRBJ2-7; size: .
DNA: TGCGCCAGCAGCTGGGGAAGAACAGGGGAAGTCTCCTACGAGCAGTACTTC; CDR3: CASSWGRTGEVSYEQYF; D: TRBD1; V: TRBV5-1; J: TRBJ2-7; size: .
DNA: TGTGCCAGCAGTTTTGGCAGGGTTCGGAAGACCCAGTACTTC; CDR3: CASSFGRVRKTQYF; D: .; V: TRBV28; J: TRBJ2-5; size: .
DNA: TGTGCTAGTGGTTCGCCGGGAGACCGTACGCAGTATTTT; CDR3: CASGSPGDRTQYF; D: .; V: TRBV12-5; J: TRBJ2-3; size: .
DNA: TGTGCCAGCAGCCCGACAGGGGTCGGAAACACCATATATTTT; CDR3: CASSPTGVGNTIYF; D: TRBD1; V: TRBV7-9; J: TRBJ1-3; size: .
DNA: TGTGCCAGCAGCTCCGGACAGGGGGAGACCCAGTACTTC; CDR3: CASSSGQGETQYF; D: TRBD1; V: TRBV5-4; J: TRBJ2-5; size: .
DNA: TGTGCCAGCAGCCTAGGGGCCGGCCAGGGGGGAAAAGAGACCCAGTACTTC; CDR3: CASSLGAGQGGKETQYF; D: .; V: TRBV5-8; J: TRBJ2-5; size: .
DNA: TGTGCCAGCAGCCGCGGGACAGCTCTAGGGGAAAAACTGTTTTTT; CDR3: CASSRGTALGEKLFF; D: TRBD1; V: TRBV7-3; J: TRBJ1-4; size: .
DNA: TGTGCCAGCAGCTCGGGGGTTGAGCAGTTCTTC; CDR3: CASSSGVEQFF; D: .; V: TRBV7-2; J: TRBJ2-1; size: once
DNA: TGTGCCAGCAGTGATAGTGCCGGGGTCACCTACAATGAGCAGTTCTTC; CDR3: CASSDSAGVTYNEQFF; D: .; V: TRBV2; J: TRBJ2-1; size: .
DNA: TGTGCCAGCAGTTCTACAGGGGGTATTGCCGGGGAGCTGTTTTTT; CDR3: CASSSTGGIAGELFF; D: TRBD1; V: TRBV28; J: TRBJ2-2; size: .
DNA: TGCGCCAGCAGCCAAGAGAACAGGGCTTCCACTGAAGCTTTCTTT; CDR3: CASSQENRASTEAFF; D: .; V: TRBV4-1; J: TRBJ1-1; size: .
DNA: TGTGCCAGCAGTTACTCCACCTACAATTCACCCCTCCACTTT; CDR3: CASSYSTYNSPLHF; D: .; V: TRBV6-6; J: TRBJ1-6; size: .
DNA: TGCAGCGTTGAAACAGGGTATGGCAATCAGCCCCAGCATTTT; CDR3: CSVETGYGNQPQHF; D: .; V: TRBV29-1; J: TRBJ1-5; size: .
DNA: TGTGCCAGCTCACCCCAGGGGCCCCGAAGCACTGAAGCTTTCTTT; CDR3: CASSPQGPRSTEAFF; D: .; V: TRBV18; J: TRBJ1-1; size: .
DNA: TGTGCCAGCAGCCAAGGGGGGACAGGGAACTTCTATGGCTACACCTTC; CDR3: CASSQGGTGNFYGYTF; D: TRBD1; V: TRBV3-1/TRBV3-2; J: TRBJ1-2; size: .
DNA: TGTGCCAGCAGTGAAGCCCGATCTACAGGGAATGAGCAGTTCTTC; CDR3: CASSEARSTGNEQFF; D: .; V: TRBV6-1; J: TRBJ2-1; size: .
DNA: TGTGCCAGCAGTGAATTGCGGGGGAACACCGGGGAGCTGTTTTTT; CDR3: CASSELRGNTGELFF; D: .; V: TRBV2; J: TRBJ2-2; size: .
DNA: TGTGCCAGCAGTTTCCCTCGGGACAGCTACGAGCAGTACTTC; CDR3: CASSFPRDSYEQYF; D: TRBD1; V: TRBV28; J: TRBJ2-7; size: .
DNA: TGTGCCAGCAGTTCTAGCGGGGCCCGATTAGATACGCAGTATTTT; CDR3: CASSSSGARLDTQYF; D: TRBD2; V: TRBV5-5; J: TRBJ2-3; size: once
DNA: TGTGCCAGCAGCTTGCTGGGACAAAACATGAACACTGAAGCTTTCTTT; CDR3: CASSLLGQNMNTEAFF; D: .; V: TRBV5-6; J: TRBJ1-1; size: .
DNA: TGTGCCAGCAGCTTAGGAACGGGACTAGGAGAGACCCAGTACTTC; CDR3: CASSLGTGLGETQYF; D: TRBD2; V: TRBV7-2; J: TRBJ2-5; size: .
DNA: TGTGCCAGTAGTATAGGTCCGGGACAGGGTTATAGCGGGGAAGAGACCCAGTACTTC; CDR3: CASSIGPGQGYSGEETQYF; D: .; V: TRBV19; J: TRBJ2-5; size: .
DNA: TGTGCCAGCAGCTTAAGGGGGGGGAACTATGGCTACACCTTC; CDR3: CASSLRGGNYGYTF; D: .; V: TRBV7-6; J: TRBJ1-2; size: .
DNA: TGTGCCAGCAGTGAATGGACAGGGGAGGGCTACACCTTC; CDR3: CASSEWTGEGYTF; D: TRBD1; V: TRBV6-1; J: TRBJ1-2; size: .
DNA: TGCGCCAGCAGCCAACTCATAGCGGGGGCATCCTACACAGATACGCAGTATTTT; CDR3: CASSQLIAGASYTDTQYF; D: TRBD2; V: TRBV4-1; J: TRBJ2-3; size: .
DNA: TGTGCCAGCAGCCGATTGGCAGCTGAAGCTTTCTTT; CDR3: CASSRLAAEAFF; D: .; V: TRBV12-3/TRBV12-4; J: TRBJ1-1; size: .
DNA: TGTGCCAGCAGTGAATTCGCCGTAGTAGCCGGTGGCTACACCTTC; CDR3: CASSEFAVVAGGYTF; D: .; V: TRBV6-1; J: TRBJ1-2; size: .